This T cell receptor (beta chain) was captured by sequencing in a study of cytomegalovirus exposure and HLA in healthy donors. Regarding the study as a whole: Most likely, a cluster of highly shared sequence variants arose as a sequencing artifact. Most TCR sequences showed up rarely, but some public TCRs showed up in many donors.

Trimming left V 4 bases short and J 7 bases short, with 14 bases between. This CDR3 is 15 amino acids long. Germline lookup yields CDR1 MDHEN and CDR2 SYDVKM. The donors gave bone marrow, and they were healthy. Primers: 60 Vbeta forward and 13 Jbeta reverse. Sequencing was performed with immunoSEQ multiplex PCR; in TCRdb, only in-frame clones are kept and a portion is missing. The sample shows some 150,000 clones, roughly 80% of them seen only once. This clone has just a few counts. Its specificity is not known. The receptor was isolated from a man aged 25 to 45 in good health and CMV-seronegative. J is TRBJ1-6 and V is TRBV28; tentative D call: TRBD1 (5 bases). Source material: PBMCs. CDR3 protein: CASSWGLTTNSPLHF. The CDR3 region has the DNA TGTGCCAGCAGTTGGGGACTTACGACCAATTCACCCCTCCACTTT.